This paragraph covers one T cell receptor beta chain sequence. Its target is unknown. This specimen comes from a study of shared clonotypes between healthy human individuals. Turning to the study itself: For every donor, three CD4 naive, three CD4 memory, two CD8 naive and one CD8 memory plates were used.

V lost 5 bases, J lost 3 bases, and 8 bases lay in between. This CDR3 has 11 residues. Germline CDR1 DFQATT, CDR2 SNEGSKA (reference sequence). Broader study findings: With several donors compared, 4.5% to 6.5% of naive CD4 clonotypes were shared.

Deep-level assay runs were performed. Every subset's genomic DNA went evenly onto several immunoSEQ plates. Clones were read by immunoSEQ multiplex PCR, and TCRdb kept only the in-frame ones, dropping some. Of more than 400,000 clones in the sample, 90% to 96% were seen once. The clonotype originates from a woman in her thirties in good health. Sequenced input: naive CD4+ T cells sorted from blood. Specified subset: CD45RA+ positively selected. V is TRBV20-1 and J is TRBJ2-7; D is ambiguous. CDR3 residues: CSACSGYEQYF. The CDR3 nucleotides are TGCAGTGCTTGCTCGGGCTACGAGCAGTACTTC.